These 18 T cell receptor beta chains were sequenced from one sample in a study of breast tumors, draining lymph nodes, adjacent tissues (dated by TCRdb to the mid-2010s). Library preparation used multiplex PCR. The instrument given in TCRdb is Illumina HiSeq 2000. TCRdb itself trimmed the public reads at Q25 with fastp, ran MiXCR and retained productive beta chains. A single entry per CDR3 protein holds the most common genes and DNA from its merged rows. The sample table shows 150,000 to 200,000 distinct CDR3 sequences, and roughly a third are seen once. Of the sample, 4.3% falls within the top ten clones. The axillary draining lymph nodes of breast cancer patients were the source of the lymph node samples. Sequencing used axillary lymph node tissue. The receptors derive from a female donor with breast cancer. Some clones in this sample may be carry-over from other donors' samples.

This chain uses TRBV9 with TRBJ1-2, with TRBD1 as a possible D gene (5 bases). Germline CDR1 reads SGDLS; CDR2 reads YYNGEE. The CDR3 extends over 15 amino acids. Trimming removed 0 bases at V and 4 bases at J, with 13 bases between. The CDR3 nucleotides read TGTGCCAGCAGCGTAGGGGCAGATAGGGGCTATGGCTACACCTTC. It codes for CASSVGADRGYGYTF. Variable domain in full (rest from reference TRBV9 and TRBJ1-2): DSGVTQTPKHLITATGQRVTLRCSPRSGDLSVYWYQQSLDQGLQFLIQYYNGEERAKGNILERFSAQQFPDLHSELNLSSLELGDSALYFCASSVGADRGYGYTFGSGTRLTVV.

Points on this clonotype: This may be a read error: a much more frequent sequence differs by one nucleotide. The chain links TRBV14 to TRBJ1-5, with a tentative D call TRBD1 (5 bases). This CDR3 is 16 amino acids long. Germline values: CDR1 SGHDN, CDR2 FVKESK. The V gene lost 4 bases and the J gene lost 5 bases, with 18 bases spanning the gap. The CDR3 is CASSPPPGGTDQPQHF. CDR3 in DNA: TGTGCCAGCAGCCCCCCCCCGGGAGGGACTGATCAGCCCCAGCATTTT. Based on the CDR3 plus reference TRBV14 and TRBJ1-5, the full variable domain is EAGVTQFPSHSVIEKGQTVTLRCDPISGHDNLYWYRRVMGKEIKFLLHFVKESKQDESGMPNNRFLAERTGGTYSTLKVQPAELEDSGVYFCASSPPPGGTDQPQHFGDGTRLSIL.

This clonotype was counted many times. This chain's CDR3 is CASSLPGQGENTIYF. The CDR3 region has the DNA TGTGCCAGCAGTCTTCCCGGACAGGGGGAAAACACCATATATTTT. This chain links TRBV7-9 with TRBJ1-3, with 10 bases identical to TRBD1. The V gene end was trimmed by 6 bases and the J gene end by 6 bases; junction bases not matched to a gene: 8. The germline CDR1 and CDR2 sequences are SEHNR and FQNEAQ (reference sequence). The CDR3 has 15 residues.

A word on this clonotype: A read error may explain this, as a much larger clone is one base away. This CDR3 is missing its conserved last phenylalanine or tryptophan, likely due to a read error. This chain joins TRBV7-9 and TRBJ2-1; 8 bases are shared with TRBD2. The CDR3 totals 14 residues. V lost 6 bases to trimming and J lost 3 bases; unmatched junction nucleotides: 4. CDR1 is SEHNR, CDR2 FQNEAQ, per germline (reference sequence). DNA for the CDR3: TGTGCCAGCAGTTCGGGGGGGCACTACAATGAGCAGTTCCTC. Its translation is CASSSGGHYNEQFL.

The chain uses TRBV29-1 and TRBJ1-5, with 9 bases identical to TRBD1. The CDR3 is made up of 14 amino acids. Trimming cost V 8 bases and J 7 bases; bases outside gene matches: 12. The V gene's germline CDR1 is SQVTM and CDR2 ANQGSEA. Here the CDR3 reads CSRDRDSLRQPQHF. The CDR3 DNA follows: TGCAGCAGGGACAGGGATTCCCTCAGGCAGCCCCAGCATTTT. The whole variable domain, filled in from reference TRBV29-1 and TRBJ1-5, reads SAVISQKPSRDICQRGTSLTIQCQVDSQVTMMFWYRQQPGQSLTLIATANQGSEATYESGFVIDKFPISRPNLTFSTLTVSNMSPEDSSIYLCSRDRDSLRQPQHFGDGTRLSIL.

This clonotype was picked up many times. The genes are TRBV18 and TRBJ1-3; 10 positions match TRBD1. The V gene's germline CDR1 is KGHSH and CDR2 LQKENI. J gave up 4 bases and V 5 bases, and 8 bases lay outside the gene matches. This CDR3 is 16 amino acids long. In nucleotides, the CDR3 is TGTGCCAGCTCAGTAACCGGGACAGGGGCAGGAAACACCATATATTTT. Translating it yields CASSVTGTGAGNTIYF.

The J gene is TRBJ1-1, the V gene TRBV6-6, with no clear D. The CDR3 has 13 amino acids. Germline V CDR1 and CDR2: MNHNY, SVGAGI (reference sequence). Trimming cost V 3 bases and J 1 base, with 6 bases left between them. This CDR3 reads CASSYQRNTEAFF. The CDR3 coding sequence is TGTGCCAGCAGTTATCAGAGGAACACTGAAGCTTTCTTT.

The CDR3, as DNA: TGTGCCAGCTCACTGCTGGGGACAGGGCATGGCTACACCTTC. This encodes CASSLLGTGHGYTF. The chain links TRBV18 to TRBJ1-2; 9 positions agree with TRBD1. The CDR3 is 14 amino acids. Trimming at V came to 4 bases and at J to 6 bases, leaving 6 bases not matched to a gene. The germline CDR1 and CDR2 sequences are KGHSH and LQKENI.

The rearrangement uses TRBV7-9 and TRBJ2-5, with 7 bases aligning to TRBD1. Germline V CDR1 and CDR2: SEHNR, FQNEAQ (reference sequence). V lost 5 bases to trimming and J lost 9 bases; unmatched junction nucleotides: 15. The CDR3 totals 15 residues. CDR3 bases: TGTGCCAGCAGCAGAAACAGGGGACAGCAAGACCCCCAGTACTTC. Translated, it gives CASSRNRGQQDPQYF.

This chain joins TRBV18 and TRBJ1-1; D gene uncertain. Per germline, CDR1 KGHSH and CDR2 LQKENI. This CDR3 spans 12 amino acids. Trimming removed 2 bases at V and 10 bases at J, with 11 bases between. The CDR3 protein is CASSPIARAAFF. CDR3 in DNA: TGTGCCAGCTCACCAATCGCCCGGGCAGCTTTCTTT.

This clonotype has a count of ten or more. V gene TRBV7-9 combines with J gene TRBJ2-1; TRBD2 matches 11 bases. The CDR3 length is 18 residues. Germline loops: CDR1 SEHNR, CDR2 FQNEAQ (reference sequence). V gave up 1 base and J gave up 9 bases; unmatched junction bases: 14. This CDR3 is CASSLEGRLAGGLGEQFF. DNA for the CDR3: TGTGCCAGCAGCTTAGAAGGTCGGCTAGCGGGAGGATTGGGTGAGCAGTTCTTC.

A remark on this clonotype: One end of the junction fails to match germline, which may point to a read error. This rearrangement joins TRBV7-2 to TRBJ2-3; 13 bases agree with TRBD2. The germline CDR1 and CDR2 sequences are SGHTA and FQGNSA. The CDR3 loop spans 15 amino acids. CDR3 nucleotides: TGTGCCAGCAGCAGGACTAGCGGGGGCGGAGATACGCAGTGTTTT. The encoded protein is CASSRTSGGGDTQCF. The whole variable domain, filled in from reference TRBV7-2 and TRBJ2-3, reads GAGVSQSPSNKVTEKGKDVELRCDPISGHTALYWYRQSLGQGLEFLIYFQGNSAPDKSGLPSDRFSAERTGGSVSTLTIQRTQQEDSAVYLCASSRTSGGGDTQCFGPGTRLTVL.

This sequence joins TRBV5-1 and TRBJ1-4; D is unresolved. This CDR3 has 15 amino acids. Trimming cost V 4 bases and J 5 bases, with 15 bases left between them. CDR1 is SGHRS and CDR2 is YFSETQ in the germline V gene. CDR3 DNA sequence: TGCGCCAGCAGCAGGACTAGGACCCACAATGAAAAACTGTTTTTT. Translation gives CASSRTRTHNEKLFF.

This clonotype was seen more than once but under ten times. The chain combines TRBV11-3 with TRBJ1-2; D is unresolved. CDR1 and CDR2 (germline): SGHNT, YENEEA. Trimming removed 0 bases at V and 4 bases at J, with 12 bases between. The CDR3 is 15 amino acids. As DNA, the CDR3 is TGTGCCAGCAGCTTAGAGGGTGGCACTTCCTATGGCTACACCTTC. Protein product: CASSLEGGTSYGYTF.

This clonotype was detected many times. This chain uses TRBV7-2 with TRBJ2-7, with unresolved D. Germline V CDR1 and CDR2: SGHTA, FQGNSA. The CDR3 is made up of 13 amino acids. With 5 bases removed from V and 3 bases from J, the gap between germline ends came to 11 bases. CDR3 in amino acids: CASSRFQYYEQYF. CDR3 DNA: TGTGCCAGCAGCCGATTCCAATACTACGAGCAGTACTTC.

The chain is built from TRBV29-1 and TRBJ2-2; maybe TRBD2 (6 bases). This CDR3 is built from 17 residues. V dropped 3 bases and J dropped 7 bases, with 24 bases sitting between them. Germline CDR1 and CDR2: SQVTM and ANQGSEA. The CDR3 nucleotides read TGCAGCGTTGATCTGGAGGGGAGCCCGACTTTAAGCGGGGAGCTGTTTTTT. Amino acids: CSVDLEGSPTLSGELFF.

DNA of the CDR3: TGTGCCAGCAGCCGTCTCGACAATGAGCAGTATTTT. Its translation: CASSRLDNEQYF. The chain couples TRBV7-9 to TRBJ2-3; D is ambiguous. The ends were cut back, 5 bases at V and 11 bases at J, with 14 bases in the middle. The CDR3 spans 12 residues. Germline CDR1 is SEHNR and CDR2 is FQNEAQ (reference sequence).

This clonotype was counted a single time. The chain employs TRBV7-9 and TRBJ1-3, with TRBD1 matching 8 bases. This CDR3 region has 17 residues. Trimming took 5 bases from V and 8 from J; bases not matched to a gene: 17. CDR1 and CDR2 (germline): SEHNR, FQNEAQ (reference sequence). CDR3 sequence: CASSRQGAGVYGYTIYF. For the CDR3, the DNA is TGTGCCAGCAGCCGCCAGGGGGCAGGTGTCTATGGCTACACCATATATTTT.